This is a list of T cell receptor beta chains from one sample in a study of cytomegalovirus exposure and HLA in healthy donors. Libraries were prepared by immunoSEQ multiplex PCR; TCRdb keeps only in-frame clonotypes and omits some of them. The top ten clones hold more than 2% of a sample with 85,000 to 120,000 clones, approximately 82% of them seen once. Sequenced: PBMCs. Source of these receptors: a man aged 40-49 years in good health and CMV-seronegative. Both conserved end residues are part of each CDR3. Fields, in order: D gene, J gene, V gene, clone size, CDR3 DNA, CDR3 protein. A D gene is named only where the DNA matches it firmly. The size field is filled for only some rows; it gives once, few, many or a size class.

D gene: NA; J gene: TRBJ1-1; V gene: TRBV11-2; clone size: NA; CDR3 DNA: TGTGCCAGCAGGTTCGCCCCCGGGGATTCGAACACTGAAGCTTTCTTT; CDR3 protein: CASRFAPGDSNTEAFF
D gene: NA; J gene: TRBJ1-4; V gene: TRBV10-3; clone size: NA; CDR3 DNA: TGTGCCATACGCCCGGACAGCGGGGTGGAAGGGAATGAAAAACTGTTTTTT; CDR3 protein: CAIRPDSGVEGNEKLFF
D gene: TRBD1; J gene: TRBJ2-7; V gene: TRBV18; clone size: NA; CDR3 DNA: TGTGCCAGCTCACCCGCAACGGGACAGGCGGTAGGCGAGCAGTACTTC; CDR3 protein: CASSPATGQAVGEQYF
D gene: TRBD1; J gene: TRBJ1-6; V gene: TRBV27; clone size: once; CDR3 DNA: TGTGCCAGCAGTTCGACAGGGGGGAATTCACCCCTCCACTTT; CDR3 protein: CASSSTGGNSPLHF
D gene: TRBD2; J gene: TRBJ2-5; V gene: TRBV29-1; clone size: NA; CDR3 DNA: TGCAGCGTTGATCGGGGGGGACGACAAGAGACCCAGTACTTC; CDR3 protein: CSVDRGGRQETQYF
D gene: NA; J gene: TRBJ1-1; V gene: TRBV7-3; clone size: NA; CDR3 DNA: TGTGCCAGCAGCCCCTCTTCGCTAGGAGAGGGAGCTTTCTTT; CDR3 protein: CASSPSSLGEGAFF
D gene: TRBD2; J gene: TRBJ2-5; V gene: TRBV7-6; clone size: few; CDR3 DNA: TGTGCCAGCAGCCCACAACCGAGGCTAGCGGGGGACCAAGAGACCCAGTACTTC; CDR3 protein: CASSPQPRLAGDQETQYF
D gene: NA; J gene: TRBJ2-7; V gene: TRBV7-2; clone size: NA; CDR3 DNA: TGTGCCAGCAGCTTAAAGGCGGGGCCACAGTACGAGCAGTACTTC; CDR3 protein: CASSLKAGPQYEQYF
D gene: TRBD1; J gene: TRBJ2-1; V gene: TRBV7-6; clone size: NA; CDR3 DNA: TGTGCCAGCAGCCCTAGGACAGGCCCATACAATGAGCAGTTCTTC; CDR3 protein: CASSPRTGPYNEQFF
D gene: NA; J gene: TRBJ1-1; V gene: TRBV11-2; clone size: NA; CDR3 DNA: TGTGCCAGCACTCACATTCAGGAGGGGCGAGGAGCTTTCTTT; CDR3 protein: CASTHIQEGRGAFF
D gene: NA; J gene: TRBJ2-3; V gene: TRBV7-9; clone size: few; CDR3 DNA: TGTGCCAGCAGCAACCGGGACACCCCCACAGATACGCAGTATTTT; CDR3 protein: CASSNRDTPTDTQYF
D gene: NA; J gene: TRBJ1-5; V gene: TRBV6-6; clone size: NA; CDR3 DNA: TGTGCCAGCAGTTACCCGCCGGGGAATAGCAATCAGCCCCAGCATTTT; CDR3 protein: CASSYPPGNSNQPQHF
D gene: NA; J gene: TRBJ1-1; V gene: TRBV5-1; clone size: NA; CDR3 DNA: TGCGCCAGCAGCGCACCACAGGGATCGCGCACTGAAGCTTTCTTT; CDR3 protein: CASSAPQGSRTEAFF
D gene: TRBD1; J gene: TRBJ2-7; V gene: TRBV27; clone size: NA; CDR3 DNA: TGTGCCAGCAGTTTAGGGACAGGGAGGTCCTACGAGCAGTACTTC; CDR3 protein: CASSLGTGRSYEQYF
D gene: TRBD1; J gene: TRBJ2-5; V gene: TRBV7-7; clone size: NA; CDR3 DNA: TGTGCCAGCAGCTTAGGAAGGACCAGGGGGGAGACCCAGTACTTC; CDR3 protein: CASSLGRTRGETQYF
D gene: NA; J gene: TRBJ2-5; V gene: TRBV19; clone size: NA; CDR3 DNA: TGTGCCAGTAGTATAGGAGGGCAGGCAGAGACCCAGTACTTC; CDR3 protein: CASSIGGQAETQYF
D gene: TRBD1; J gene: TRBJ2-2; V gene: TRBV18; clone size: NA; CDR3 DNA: TGTGCCAGCTCACCAAGGAACCCGGGACAGGGGAACGGGGAGCTGTTTTTT; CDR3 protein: CASSPRNPGQGNGELFF
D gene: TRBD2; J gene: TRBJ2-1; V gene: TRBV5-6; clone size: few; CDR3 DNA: TGTGCCAGCAGCTTTTTTTCAGCTAGCGGGGGCGGTTCCTACAATGAGCAGTTCTTC; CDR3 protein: CASSFFSASGGGSYNEQFF
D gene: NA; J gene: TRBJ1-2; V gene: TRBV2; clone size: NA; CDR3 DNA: TGTGCCAGCAGTGATAAGGGGCGCGACTATGGCTACACCTTC; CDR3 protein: CASSDKGRDYGYTF
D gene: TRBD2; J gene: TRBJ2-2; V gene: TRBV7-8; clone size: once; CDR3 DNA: TGTGCCAGCAGCTTACGGTGGCGGGGGGACACCGGGGAGCTGTTTTTT; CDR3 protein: CASSLRWRGDTGELFF
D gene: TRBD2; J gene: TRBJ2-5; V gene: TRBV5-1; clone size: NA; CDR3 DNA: TGCGCCAGCAGCGATAACTTCGGACTAGCGGGGGAGACCCAGTACTTC; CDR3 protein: CASSDNFGLAGETQYF
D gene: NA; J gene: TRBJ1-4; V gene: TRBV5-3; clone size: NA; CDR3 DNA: TGTGCCAGAAGCTTGGTGGGCGAAAAACTGTTTTTT; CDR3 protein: CARSLVGEKLFF
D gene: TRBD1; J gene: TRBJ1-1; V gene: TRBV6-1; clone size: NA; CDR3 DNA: TGTGCCAGCGGGACAGTCCCCCGGGAGACTGAAGCTTTCTTT; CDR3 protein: CASGTVPRETEAFF
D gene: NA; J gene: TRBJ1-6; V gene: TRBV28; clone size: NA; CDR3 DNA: TGTGCCAGCAGTTCAGCTAGCTCCTATAATTCACCCCTCCACTTT; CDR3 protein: CASSSASSYNSPLHF
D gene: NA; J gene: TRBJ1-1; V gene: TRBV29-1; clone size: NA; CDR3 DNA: TGCAGCGTCCCATGGAACACTGAAGCTTTCTTT; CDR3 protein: CSVPWNTEAFF
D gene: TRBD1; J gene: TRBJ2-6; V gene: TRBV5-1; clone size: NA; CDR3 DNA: TGCGCCAGCAGCTTAGGGGGCCCCTCTGGGGCCAACGTCCTGACTTTC; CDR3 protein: CASSLGGPSGANVLTF
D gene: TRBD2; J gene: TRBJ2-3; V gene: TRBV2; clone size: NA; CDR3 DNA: TGTGCCAGCAGGGGACCCCCGGTTAGTAGCGGGGGAGTTACAGATACGCAGTATTTT; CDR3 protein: CASRGPPVSSGGVTDTQYF
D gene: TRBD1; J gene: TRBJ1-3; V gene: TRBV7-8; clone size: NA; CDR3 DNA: TGTGCCAGCAGCACCGGGACAGGGGCTCGCTCTGGAAACACCATATATTTT; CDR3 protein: CASSTGTGARSGNTIYF
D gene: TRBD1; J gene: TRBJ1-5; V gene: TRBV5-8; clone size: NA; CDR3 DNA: TGTGCCAGCAGCCCAGGGACAGGGGGGTACAATCAGCCCCAGCATTTT; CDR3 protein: CASSPGTGGYNQPQHF
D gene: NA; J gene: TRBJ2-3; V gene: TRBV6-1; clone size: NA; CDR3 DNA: TGTGCCAGCAGTGAATTGACAGGTCCCACAGATACGCAGTATTTT; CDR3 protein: CASSELTGPTDTQYF
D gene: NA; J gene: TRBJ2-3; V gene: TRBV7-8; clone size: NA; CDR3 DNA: TGTGCCAGCAGCACCCGCCTAGGGAGCTTCGGTACGCAGTATTTT; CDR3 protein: CASSTRLGSFGTQYF
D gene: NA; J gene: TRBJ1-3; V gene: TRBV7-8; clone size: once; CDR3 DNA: TGTGCCAGCAGCTTACTGGAGGCCGGAAACACCATATATTTT; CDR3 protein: CASSLLEAGNTIYF